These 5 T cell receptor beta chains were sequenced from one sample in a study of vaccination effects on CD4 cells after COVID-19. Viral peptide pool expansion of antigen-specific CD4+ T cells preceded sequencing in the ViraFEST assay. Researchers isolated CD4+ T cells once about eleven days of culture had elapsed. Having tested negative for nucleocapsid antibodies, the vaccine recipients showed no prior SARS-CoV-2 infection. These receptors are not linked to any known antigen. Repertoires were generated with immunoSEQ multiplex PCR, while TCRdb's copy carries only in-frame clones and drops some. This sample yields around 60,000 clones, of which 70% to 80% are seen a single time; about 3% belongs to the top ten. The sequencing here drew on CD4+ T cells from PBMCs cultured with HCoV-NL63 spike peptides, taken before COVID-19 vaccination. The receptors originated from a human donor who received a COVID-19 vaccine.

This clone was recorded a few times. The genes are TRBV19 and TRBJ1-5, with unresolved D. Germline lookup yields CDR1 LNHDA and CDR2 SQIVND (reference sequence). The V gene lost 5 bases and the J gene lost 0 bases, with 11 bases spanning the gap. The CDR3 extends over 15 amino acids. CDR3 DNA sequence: TGTGCCAGTAGTGAAACGGCATTTAGCAATCAGCCCCAGCATTTT. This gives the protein CASSETAFSNQPQHF.

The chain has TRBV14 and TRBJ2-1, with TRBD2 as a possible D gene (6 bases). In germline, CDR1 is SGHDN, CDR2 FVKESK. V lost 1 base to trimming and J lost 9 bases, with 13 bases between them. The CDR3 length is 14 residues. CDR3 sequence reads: CASSQVLASAEQFF. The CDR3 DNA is TGTGCCAGCAGCCAAGTATTGGCTAGCGCTGAGCAGTTCTTC.

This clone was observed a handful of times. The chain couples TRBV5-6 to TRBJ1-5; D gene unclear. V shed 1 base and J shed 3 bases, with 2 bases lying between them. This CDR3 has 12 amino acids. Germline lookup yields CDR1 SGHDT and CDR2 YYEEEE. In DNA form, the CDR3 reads TGTGCCAGCAGCTTGCCCAATCAGCCCCAGCATTTT. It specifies CASSLPNQPQHF.

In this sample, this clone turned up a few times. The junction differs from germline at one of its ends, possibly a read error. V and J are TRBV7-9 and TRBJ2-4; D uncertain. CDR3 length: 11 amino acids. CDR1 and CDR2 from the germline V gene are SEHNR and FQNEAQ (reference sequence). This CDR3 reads CASTLGNIQYF. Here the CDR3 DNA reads TGTGCCAGCACCTTAGGGAACATTCAGTACTTC.

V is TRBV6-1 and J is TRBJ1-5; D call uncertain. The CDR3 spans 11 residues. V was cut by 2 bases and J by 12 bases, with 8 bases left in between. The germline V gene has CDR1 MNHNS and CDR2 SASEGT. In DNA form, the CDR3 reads TGTGCCAGCAGTGAATGGTACTACCAGCATTTT. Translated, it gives CASSEWYYQHF.